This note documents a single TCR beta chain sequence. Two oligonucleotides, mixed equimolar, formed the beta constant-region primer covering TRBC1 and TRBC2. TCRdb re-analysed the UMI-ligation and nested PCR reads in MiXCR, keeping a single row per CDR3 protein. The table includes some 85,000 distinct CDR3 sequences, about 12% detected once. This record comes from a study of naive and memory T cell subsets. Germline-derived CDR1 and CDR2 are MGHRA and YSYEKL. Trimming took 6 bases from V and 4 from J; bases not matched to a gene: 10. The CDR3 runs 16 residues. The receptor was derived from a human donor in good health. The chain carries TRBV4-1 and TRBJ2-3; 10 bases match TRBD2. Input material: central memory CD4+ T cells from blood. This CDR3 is CASRPVGSGRSDTQYF. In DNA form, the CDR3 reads TGCGCCAGCAGGCCCGTGGGTAGCGGGAGGTCAGATACGCAGTATTTT.